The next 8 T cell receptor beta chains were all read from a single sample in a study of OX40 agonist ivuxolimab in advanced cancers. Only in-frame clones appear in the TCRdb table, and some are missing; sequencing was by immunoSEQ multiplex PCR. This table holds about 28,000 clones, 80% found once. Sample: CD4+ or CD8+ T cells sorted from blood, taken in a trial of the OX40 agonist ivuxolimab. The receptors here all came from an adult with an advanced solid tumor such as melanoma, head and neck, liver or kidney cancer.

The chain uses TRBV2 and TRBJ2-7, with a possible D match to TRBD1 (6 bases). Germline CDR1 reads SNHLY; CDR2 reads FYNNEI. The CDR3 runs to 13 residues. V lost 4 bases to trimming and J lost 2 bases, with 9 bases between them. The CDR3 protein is CASSVGQTYEQYF. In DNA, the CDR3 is TGTGCCAGCAGTGTTGGACAGACCTACGAGCAGTACTTC.

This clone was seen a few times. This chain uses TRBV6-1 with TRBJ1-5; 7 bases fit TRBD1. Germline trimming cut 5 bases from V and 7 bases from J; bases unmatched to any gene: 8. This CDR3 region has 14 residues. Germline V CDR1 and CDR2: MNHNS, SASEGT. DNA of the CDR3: TGTGCCAGCAGTCCTACAGGGGAAGAGCAGCCCCAGCATTTT. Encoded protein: CASSPTGEEQPQHF.

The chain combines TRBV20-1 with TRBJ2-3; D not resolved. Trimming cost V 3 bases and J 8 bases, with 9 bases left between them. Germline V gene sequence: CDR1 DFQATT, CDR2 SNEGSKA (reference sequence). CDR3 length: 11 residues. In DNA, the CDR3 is TGCAGTGCTAGTGTGCTCGGTACGCAGTATTTT. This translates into CSASVLGTQYF.

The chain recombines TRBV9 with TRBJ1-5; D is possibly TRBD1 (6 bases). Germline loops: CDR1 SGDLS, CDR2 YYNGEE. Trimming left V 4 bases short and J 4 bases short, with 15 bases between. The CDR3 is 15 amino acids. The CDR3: CASSQGTLQNQPQHF. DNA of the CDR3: TGTGCCAGCAGCCAGGGGACGCTACAAAATCAGCCCCAGCATTTT.

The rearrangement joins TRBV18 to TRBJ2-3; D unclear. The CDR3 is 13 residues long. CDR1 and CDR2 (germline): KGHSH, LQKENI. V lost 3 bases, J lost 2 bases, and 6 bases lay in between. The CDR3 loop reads CASSPPFTDTQYF. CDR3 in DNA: TGTGCCAGCTCACCGCCTTTCACAGATACGCAGTATTTT.

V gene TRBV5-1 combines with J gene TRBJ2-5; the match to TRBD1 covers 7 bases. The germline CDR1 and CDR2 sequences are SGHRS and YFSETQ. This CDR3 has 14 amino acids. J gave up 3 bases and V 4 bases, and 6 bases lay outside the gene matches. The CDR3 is CASSPGQVEETQYF. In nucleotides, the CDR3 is TGCGCCAGCAGCCCCGGACAGGTAGAAGAGACCCAGTACTTC.

DNA for the CDR3: TGCGCCAGCAGCCAGTCGCTAGCGGCCCTGAACACCGGGGAGCTGTTTTTT. Amino acid sequence: CASSQSLAALNTGELFF. The chain joins TRBV4-3 to TRBJ2-2, with 7 nucleotides matching TRBD2. Trimming removed 3 bases from V and 1 base from J; junction bases left unmatched: 8. Germline loops: CDR1 LGHNA, CDR2 YSLEER. The CDR3 covers 17 residues.

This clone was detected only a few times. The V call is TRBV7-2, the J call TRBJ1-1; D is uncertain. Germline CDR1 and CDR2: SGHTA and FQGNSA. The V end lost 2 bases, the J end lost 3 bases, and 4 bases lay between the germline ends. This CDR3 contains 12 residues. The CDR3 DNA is TGTGCCAGCAGCTTATGGGACACTGAAGCTTTCTTT. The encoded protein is CASSLWDTEAFF.